The sequence of this T cell receptor (beta chain) was determined in a study of T cells after yellow fever vaccination. Study-level results: Post-booster repertoires contained most primary-vaccination clones again (approximately 97% CD4, around 89% CD8). Though it reached lower strength, the secondary response hit its peak faster, day 5 versus 15. The CD4 compartment and the CD8 compartment contained a small share of clonotypes in common.

The CDR3 runs 14 residues. Trimming removed 4 bases at V and 1 base at J, with 10 bases between. Germline V gene sequence: CDR1 SNHLY, CDR2 FYNNEI. TCR cDNA was made by 5'RACE template switching, adding a universal primer site and UMIs. TCRdb processed the 5' RACE reads anew with MiXCR; each CDR3 protein has one entry. There are 120,000 or so distinct CDR3 sequences in the sample; approximately 14% occur only once, and roughly 47% lies in the top ten. Notes on this clonotype: Its antigen is undetermined.

V gene TRBV2 combines with J gene TRBJ1-1, with D unclear. This TCR was sampled from a man in his late teens or twenties who received the YFV17D yellow fever vaccine. Sequencing used CD8+ T cells sorted from PBMCs, obtained 5 days after the yellow fever booster vaccination. CDR3 sequence: CASSATGGNTEAFF. CDR3 DNA sequence: TGTGCCAGCAGTGCTACCGGTGGGAACACTGAAGCTTTCTTT.